This T cell receptor beta chain comes out of a study of blood T cells in healthy people across ages. Study outcomes and limitations: Estimated diversity across one million T cells was deemed an underestimate. Naive T cell percentage and TCR beta diversity correlated strongly.

With respect to this clonotype: Its antigen is still unknown.

The use of a sample-barcoded 5' primer and a J-beta primer mix characterized a second PCR of about 7 to 12 cycles. Through a template-switch adaptor with 12 random nucleotides, each cDNA molecule received a tag. TCRdb redid the calling of the 5' RACE reads with MiXCR, one entry per CDR3 protein. The data contain about 1,400,000 distinct CDR3 sequences, approximately 40% of them singletons. Each donor supplied about 9.6 milliliters of peripheral blood. There are 11 residues in the CDR3. Germline CDR1 reads MNHEY; CDR2 reads SMNVEV (reference sequence). This clonotype was obtained from a woman under 30 in good health. The sample was blood. This chain uses TRBV27 with TRBJ1-3; 7 bases line up with TRBD1. The CDR3 DNA follows: TGTGTTTCCGGGACAGTCAACACCATATATTTT. Protein sequence: CVSGTVNTIYF.